The 9 T cell receptor beta chains below all came from one sample that was sequenced in a study of graft-versus-host responses after intestinal transplantation (dated by TCRdb to the early 2020s). The library relied on the immunoSEQ multiplex PCR assay. Not all clones reach the TCRdb copy of this immuneACCESS table, which keeps in-frame sequences only. Checked studies attribute under half of the gap to unresolved V genes and leave the rest unexplained. The sample contains tens of thousands of clones, roughly 94% of them found a single time. 0.4% to 0.65% of the sample belongs to the ten largest clones. The sequencing used PBMCs, collected 156 days after intestinal transplant. These receptor sequences come from a human patient who received an intestinal transplant, so some T cells may come from the graft donor.

V usage is TRBV19 and J usage is TRBJ1-2; D call uncertain. V was trimmed by 5 bases and J by 4 bases, leaving 14 bases between them. Germline-derived CDR1 and CDR2 are LNHDA and SQIVND (reference sequence). The CDR3 extends over 14 amino acids. The CDR3 bases are TGTGCCAGTAGTGAGATCAGCGTACCCTATGGCTACACCTTC. This encodes CASSEISVPYGYTF.

V usage is TRBV6-1 and J usage is TRBJ1-2; D gene unclear. Germline lookup yields CDR1 MNHNS and CDR2 SASEGT. V lost 2 bases to trimming and J lost 4 bases, with 8 bases between them. There are 13 residues in the CDR3. The CDR3 DNA is TGTGCCAGCAGTGAACGCCCGATCTATGGCTACACCTTC. This encodes CASSERPIYGYTF.

The CDR3 protein is CASSSLAGDFGDTQYF. CDR3 coding DNA: TGTGCCAGCAGCTCATTAGCGGGAGATTTTGGAGATACGCAGTATTTT. The J gene is TRBJ2-3, the V gene TRBV7-2, with 9 bases matching TRBD2. CDR3 size: 16 residues. Losses at the gene ends were 4 bases for V and 5 bases for J; bases not matched to a gene: 10. Germline lookup yields CDR1 SGHTA and CDR2 FQGNSA.

The V gene is TRBV7-9, the J gene TRBJ1-2; TRBD1 aligns across 7 bases. This CDR3 spans 13 amino acids. Unmatched junction bases numbered 3, after V lost 4 bases and J lost 4 bases. Germline V gene lookup returns CDR1 SEHNR and CDR2 FQNEAQ (reference sequence). The chain's CDR3 is CASSYEGAYGYTF. CDR3 DNA: TGTGCCAGCAGCTACGAGGGGGCCTATGGCTACACCTTC.

V and J are TRBV27 and TRBJ1-3, with a tentative D call TRBD1 (5 bases). V was clipped by 3 bases and J by 4 bases, with 10 bases between them. The CDR3 runs to 14 residues. Per germline, CDR1 MNHEY and CDR2 SMNVEV (reference sequence). CDR3 protein: CASSLDRQGNTIYF. The CDR3 bases are TGTGCCAGCAGTTTGGACCGACAGGGAAACACCATATATTTT.

V is TRBV7-9 and J is TRBJ2-7; 7 bases fit TRBD1. J gave up 5 bases and V 5 bases, and 3 bases lay outside the gene matches. Germline lookup yields CDR1 SEHNR and CDR2 FQNEAQ (reference sequence). The CDR3 is 12 residues long. This CDR3 reads CASSMTGNEQYF. In nucleotides, the CDR3 is TGTGCCAGCAGCATGACAGGGAACGAGCAGTACTTC.

This clone was detected once. The V and J genes are TRBV13 and TRBJ1-1; no clear D gene. V lost 8 bases and J 0 bases, leaving 7 bases between the germline ends. Germline lookup yields CDR1 PRHDT and CDR2 FYEKMQ (reference sequence). This CDR3 has 12 amino acids. The CDR3 DNA reads TGTGCCAGCGACGAGATGAACACTGAAGCTTTCTTT. Its translation is CASDEMNTEAFF.

The gene calls are TRBV5-4 and TRBJ1-1, with 10 bases that match TRBD1. CDR3 size: 14 residues. The V and J ends lost 4 bases and 5 bases, in that order; junction bases with no gene match: 5. CDR1 and CDR2 from the germline V gene are SGHNT and YYREEE (reference sequence). The chain's CDR3 is CASSIDRGRTEAFF. The CDR3, as DNA: TGTGCCAGCAGCATCGACAGGGGGCGAACTGAAGCTTTCTTT.

V is TRBV27 and J is TRBJ1-1; D not certain. From germline, CDR1 is MNHEY and CDR2 SMNVEV (reference sequence). The length of the CDR3 is 16 residues. V lost 0 bases and J 0 bases, leaving 11 bases between the germline ends. The CDR3 protein is CASSLSPLVMNTEAFF. The CDR3 DNA reads as TGTGCCAGCAGTTTATCTCCCCTTGTTATGAACACTGAAGCTTTCTTT.